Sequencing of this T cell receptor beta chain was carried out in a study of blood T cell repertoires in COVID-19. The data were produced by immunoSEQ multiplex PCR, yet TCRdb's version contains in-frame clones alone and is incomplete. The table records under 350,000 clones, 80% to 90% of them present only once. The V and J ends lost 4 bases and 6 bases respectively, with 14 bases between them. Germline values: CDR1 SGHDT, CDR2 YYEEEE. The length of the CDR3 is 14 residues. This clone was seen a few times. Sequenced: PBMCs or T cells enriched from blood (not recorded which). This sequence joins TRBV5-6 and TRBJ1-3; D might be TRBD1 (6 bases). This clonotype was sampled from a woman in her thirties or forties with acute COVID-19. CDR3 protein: CASSPLDSLNTIYF. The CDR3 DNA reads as TGTGCCAGCAGCCCATTGGACAGCCTAAACACCATATATTTT. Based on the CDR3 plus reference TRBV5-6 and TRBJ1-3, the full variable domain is DAGVTQSPTHLIKTRGQQVTLRCSPKSGHDTVSWYQQALGQGPQFIFQYYEEEERQRGNFPDRFSGHQFPNYSSELNVNALLLGDSALYLCASSPLDSLNTIYFGEGSWLTVV.